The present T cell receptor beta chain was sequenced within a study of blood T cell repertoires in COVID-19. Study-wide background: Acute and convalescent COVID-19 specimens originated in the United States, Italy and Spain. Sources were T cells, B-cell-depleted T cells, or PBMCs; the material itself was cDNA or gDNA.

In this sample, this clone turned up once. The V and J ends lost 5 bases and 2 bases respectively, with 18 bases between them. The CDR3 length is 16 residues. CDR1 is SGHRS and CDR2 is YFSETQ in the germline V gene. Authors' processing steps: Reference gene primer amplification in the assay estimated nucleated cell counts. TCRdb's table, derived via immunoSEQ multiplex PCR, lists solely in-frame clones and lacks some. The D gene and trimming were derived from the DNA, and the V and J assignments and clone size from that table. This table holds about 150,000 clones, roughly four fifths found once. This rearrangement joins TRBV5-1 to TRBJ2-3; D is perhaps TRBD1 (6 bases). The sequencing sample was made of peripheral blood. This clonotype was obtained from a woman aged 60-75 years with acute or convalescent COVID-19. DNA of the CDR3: TGCGCCAGCAGTGCTATACCAGGGGCCTACACAGATACGCAGTATTTT. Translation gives CASSAIPGAYTDTQYF.